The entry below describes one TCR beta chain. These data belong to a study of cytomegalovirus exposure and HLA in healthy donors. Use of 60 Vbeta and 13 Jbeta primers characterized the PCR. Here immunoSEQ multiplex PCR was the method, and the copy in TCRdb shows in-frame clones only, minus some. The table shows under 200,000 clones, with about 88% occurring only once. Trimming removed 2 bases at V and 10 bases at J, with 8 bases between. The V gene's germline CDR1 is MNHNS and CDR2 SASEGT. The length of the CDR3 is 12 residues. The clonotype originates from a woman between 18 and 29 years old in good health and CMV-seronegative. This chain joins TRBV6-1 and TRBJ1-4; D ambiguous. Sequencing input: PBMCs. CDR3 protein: CASSERPGKLFF. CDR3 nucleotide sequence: TGTGCCAGCAGTGAACGGCCAGGAAAACTGTTTTTT.